This T cell receptor beta chain was captured by sequencing in a study of blood T cell repertoires in COVID-19. Looking at the study overall: Researchers got acute and convalescent COVID-19 samples from the United States, Italy and Spain.

Trimming left V 7 bases short and J 5 bases short, with 17 bases between. The germline gives CDR1 SNHLY, CDR2 FYNNEI. This CDR3 contains 15 residues. Methods used by the authors: Nucleated cell number was recorded as an estimate derived from reference gene primer amplification. TCRdb keeps only in-frame clones here, not all; method: immunoSEQ multiplex PCR. Clonal size and the V and J genes are those of that table, whereas D and trimming came from the DNA. Counted here are around 88,000 clones, 81% occurring once; the ten biggest clones make up about 10%. V and J are TRBV2 and TRBJ1-4, with a possible D match to TRBD1 (6 bases). The sequence came from a woman older than 75 with acute or convalescent COVID-19. The sample taken for sequencing was peripheral blood. The DNA of the CDR3 is TGTGCCAGCAAGAACTTAGGGGGGGGGAATGAAAAACTGTTTTTT. Translation gives CASKNLGGGNEKLFF.